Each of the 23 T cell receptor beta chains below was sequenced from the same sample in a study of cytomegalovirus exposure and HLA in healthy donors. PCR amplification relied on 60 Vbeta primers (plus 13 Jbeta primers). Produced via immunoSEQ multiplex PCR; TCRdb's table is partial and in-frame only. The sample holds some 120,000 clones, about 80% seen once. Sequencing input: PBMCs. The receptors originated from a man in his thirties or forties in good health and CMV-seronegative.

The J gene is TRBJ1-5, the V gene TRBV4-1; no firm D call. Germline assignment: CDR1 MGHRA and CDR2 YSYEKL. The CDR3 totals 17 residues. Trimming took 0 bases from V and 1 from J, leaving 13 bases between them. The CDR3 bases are TGCGCCAGCAGCCAAGATCCCGGGAGGATAAGCAATCAGCCCCAGCATTTT. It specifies CASSQDPGRISNQPQHF.

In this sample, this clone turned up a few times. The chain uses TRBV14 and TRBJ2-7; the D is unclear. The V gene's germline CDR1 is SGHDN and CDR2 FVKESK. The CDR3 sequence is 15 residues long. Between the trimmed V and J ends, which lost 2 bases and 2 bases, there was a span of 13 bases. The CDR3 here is CASSQSTQVTYEQYF. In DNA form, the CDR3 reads TGTGCCAGCAGCCAATCTACCCAGGTAACCTACGAGCAGTACTTC.

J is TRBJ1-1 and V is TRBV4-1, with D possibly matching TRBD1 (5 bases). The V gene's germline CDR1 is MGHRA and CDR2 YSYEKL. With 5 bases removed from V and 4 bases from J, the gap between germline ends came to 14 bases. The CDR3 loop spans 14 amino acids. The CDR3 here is CASSYLGRGTEAFF. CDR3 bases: TGCGCCAGCAGCTATTTAGGAAGGGGCACTGAAGCTTTCTTT.

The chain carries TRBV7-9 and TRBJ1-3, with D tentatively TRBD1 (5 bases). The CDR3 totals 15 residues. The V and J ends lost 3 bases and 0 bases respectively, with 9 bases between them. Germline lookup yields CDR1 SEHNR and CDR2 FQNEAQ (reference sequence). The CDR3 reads CASSLSRVSGNTIYF. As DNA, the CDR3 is TGTGCCAGCAGCTTGTCCAGGGTCTCTGGAAACACCATATATTTT.

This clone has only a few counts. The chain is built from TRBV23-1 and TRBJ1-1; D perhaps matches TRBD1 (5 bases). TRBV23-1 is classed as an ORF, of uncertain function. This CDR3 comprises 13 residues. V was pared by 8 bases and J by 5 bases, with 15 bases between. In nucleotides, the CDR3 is TGCGCCAGCCGTATCGGGGGTCGGACTGAAGCTTTCTTT. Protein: CASRIGGRTEAFF.

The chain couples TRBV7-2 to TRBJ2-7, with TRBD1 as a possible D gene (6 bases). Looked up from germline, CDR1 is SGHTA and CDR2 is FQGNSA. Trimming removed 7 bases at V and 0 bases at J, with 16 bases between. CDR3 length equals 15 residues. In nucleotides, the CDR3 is TGTGCCAGCACCGTAACCGGGACAAACTCCTACGAGCAGTACTTC. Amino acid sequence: CASTVTGTNSYEQYF. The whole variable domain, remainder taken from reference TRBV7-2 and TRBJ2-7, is GAGVSQSPSNKVTEKGKDVELRCDPISGHTALYWYRQSLGQGLEFLIYFQGNSAPDKSGLPSDRFSAERTGGSVSTLTIQRTQQEDSAVYLCASTVTGTNSYEQYFGPGTRLTVT.

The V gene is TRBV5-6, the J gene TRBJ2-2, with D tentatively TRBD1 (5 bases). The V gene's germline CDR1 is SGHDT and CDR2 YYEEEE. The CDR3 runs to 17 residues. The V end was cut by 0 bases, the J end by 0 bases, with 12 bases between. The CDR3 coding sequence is TGTGCCAGCAGCTTGGCAGACAGAGGTACGAACACCGGGGAGCTGTTTTTT. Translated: CASSLADRGTNTGELFF.

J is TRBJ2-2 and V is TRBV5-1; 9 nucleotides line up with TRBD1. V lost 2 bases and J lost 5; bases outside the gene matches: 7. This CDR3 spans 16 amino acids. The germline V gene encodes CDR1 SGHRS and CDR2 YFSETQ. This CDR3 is CASSLTGGAVTGELFF. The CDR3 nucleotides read TGCGCCAGCAGCTTAACAGGGGGCGCGGTTACCGGGGAGCTGTTTTTT.

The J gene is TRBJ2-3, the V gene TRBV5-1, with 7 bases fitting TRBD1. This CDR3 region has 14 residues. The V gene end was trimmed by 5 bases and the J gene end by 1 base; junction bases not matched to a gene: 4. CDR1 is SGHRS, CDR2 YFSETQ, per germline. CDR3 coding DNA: TGCGCCAGCAGTATTACAGGGGGCACAGATACGCAGTATTTT. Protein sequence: CASSITGGTDTQYF.

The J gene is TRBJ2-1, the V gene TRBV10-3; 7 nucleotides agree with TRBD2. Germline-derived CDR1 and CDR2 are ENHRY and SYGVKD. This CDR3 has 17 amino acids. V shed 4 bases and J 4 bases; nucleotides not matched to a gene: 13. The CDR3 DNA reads TGTGCCATCAGTGTAGGGAGGGGTAGCGGGCCTTACAATGAGCAGTTCTTC. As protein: CAISVGRGSGPYNEQFF.

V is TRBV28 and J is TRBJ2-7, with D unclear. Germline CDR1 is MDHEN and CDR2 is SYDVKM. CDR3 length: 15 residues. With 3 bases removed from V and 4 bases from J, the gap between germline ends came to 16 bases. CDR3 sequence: CASSFVGWVLYEQYF. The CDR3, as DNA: TGTGCCAGCAGTTTCGTGGGTTGGGTACTATACGAGCAGTACTTC.

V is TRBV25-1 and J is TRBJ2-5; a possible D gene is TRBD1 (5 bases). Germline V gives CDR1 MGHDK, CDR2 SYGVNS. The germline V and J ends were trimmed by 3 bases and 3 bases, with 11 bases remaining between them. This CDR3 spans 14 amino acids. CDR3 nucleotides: TGTGCCAGCAGTGAGAGGACATCCAAAGAGACCCAGTACTTC. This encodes CASSERTSKETQYF.

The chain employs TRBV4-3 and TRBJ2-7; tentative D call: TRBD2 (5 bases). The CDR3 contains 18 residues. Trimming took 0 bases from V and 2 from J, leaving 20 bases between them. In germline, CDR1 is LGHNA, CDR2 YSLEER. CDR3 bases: TGCGCCAGCAGCCAAGACGGAAGGGAGAGGAGAAATCCCTACGAGCAGTACTTC. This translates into CASSQDGRERRNPYEQYF.

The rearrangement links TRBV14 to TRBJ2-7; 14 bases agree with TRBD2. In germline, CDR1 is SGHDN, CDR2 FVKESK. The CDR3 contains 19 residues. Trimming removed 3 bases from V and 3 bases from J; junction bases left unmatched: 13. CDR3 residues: CASSQGGTSGSSWLYEQYF. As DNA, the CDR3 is TGTGCCAGCAGCCAGGGAGGGACTAGCGGGAGTTCGTGGCTCTACGAGCAGTACTTC.

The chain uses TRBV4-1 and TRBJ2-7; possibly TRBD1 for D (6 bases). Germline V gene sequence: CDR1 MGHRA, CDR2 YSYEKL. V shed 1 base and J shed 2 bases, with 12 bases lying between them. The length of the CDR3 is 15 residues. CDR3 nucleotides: TGCGCCAGCAGCCAAGGTGCAGGGGTACCCTACGAGCAGTACTTC. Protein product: CASSQGAGVPYEQYF.

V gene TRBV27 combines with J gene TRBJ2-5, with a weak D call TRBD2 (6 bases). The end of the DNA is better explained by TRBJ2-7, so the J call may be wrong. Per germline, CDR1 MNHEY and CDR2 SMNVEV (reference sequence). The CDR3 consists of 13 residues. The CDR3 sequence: CASSQRGGYEQYF. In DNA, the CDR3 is TGTGCCAGCTCCCAACGGGGAGGCTACGAGCAGTACTTC.

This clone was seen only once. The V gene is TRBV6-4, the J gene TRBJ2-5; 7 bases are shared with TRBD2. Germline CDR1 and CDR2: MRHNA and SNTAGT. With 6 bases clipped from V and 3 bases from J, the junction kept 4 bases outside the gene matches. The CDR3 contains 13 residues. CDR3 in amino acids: CASRASGEETQYF. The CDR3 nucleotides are TGTGCCAGCAGAGCTAGCGGTGAAGAGACCCAGTACTTC.

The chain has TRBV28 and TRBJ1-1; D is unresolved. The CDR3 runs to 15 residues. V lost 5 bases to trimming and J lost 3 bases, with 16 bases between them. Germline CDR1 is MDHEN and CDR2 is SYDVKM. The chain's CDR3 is CASSRETRRDTEAFF. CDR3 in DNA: TGTGCCAGCAGTAGAGAGACCCGGCGGGACACTGAAGCTTTCTTT.

CDR3 region: CASSPGLAPLEQYF. The CDR3 DNA reads TGTGCCAGCAGCCCGGGACTAGCGCCGTTGGAGCAGTACTTC. The chain links TRBV7-9 to TRBJ2-7; 10 positions match TRBD2. The CDR3 has 14 amino acids. With V trimmed by 5 bases and J by 7 bases, 8 bases remained unmatched. The V gene's germline CDR1 is SEHNR and CDR2 FQNEAQ (reference sequence).

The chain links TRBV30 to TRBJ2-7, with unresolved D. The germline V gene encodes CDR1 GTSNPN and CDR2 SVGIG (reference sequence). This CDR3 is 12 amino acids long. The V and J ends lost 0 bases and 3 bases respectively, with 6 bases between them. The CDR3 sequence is CAWSVQIYEQYF. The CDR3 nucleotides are TGTGCCTGGAGTGTACAGATCTACGAGCAGTACTTC. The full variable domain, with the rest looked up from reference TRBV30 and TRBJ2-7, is SQTIHQWPATLVQPVGSPLSLECTVEGTSNPNLYWYRQAAGRGLQLLFYSVGIGQISSEVPQNLSASRPQDRQFILSSKKLLLSDSGFYLCAWSVQIYEQYFGPGTRLTVT.

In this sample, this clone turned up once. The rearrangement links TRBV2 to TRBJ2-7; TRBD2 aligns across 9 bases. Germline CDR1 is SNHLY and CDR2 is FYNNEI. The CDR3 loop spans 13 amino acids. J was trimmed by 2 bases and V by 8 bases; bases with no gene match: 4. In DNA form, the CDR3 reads TGTGCCAGCCGGACTAGCGCCACCTACGAGCAGTACTTC. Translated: CASRTSATYEQYF.

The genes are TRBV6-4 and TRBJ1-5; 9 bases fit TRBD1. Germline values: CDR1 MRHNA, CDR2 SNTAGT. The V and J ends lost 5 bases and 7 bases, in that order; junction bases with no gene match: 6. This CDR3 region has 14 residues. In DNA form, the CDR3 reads TGTGCCAGCAGTCCCAGACAGGGGGACCAGCCCCAGCATTTT. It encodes CASSPRQGDQPQHF.

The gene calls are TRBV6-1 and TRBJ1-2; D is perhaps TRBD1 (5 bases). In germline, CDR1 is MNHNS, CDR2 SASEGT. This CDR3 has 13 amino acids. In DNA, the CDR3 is TGTGAGTCACGGGGGTCCGCGGCCTATGGCTACACCTTC. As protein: CESRGSAAYGYTF.